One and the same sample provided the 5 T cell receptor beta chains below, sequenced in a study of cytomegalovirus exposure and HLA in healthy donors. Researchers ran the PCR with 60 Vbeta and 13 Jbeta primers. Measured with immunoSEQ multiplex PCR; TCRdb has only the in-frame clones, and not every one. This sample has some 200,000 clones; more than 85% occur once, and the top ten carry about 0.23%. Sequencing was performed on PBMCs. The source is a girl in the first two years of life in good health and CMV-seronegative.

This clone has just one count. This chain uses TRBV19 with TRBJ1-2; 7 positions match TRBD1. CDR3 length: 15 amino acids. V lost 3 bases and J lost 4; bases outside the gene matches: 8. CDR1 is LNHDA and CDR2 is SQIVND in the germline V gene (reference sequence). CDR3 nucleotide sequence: TGTGCCAGTAGTATCTCGACAGGGTCAGGCTATGGCTACACCTTC. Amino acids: CASSISTGSGYGYTF.

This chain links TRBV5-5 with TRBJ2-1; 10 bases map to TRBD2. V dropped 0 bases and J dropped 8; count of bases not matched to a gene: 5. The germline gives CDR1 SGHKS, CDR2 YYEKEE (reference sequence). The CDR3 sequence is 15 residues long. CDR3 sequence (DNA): TGTGCCAGCAGCTTGGCCCTAGCGGGAGTAGATGAGCAGTTCTTC. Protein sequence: CASSLALAGVDEQFF. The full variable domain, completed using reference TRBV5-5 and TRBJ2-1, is DAGVTQSPTHLIKTRGQQVTLRCSPISGHKSVSWYQQVLGQGPQFIFQYYEKEERGRGNFPDRFSARQFPNYSSELNVNALLLGDSALYLCASSLALAGVDEQFFGPGTRLTVL.

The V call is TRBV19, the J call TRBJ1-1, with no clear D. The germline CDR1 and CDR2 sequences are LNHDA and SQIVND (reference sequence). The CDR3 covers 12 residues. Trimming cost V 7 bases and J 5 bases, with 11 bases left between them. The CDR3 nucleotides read TGTGCCAGTAACGGGGTTCGAACTGAAGCTTTCTTT. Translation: CASNGVRTEAFF.

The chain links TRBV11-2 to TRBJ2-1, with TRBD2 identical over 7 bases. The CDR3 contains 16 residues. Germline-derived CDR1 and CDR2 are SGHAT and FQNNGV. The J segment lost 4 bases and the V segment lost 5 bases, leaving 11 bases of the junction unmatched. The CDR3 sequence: CASSPSRGEGYNEQFF. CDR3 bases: TGTGCCAGCAGCCCGAGTCGGGGGGAAGGATACAATGAGCAGTTCTTC.

CDR3: CASSEWTSGDSTDTQYF. CDR3 bases: TGTGCCAGCAGTGAATGGACTAGCGGGGATAGCACAGATACGCAGTATTTT. The chain employs TRBV2 and TRBJ2-3, with 12 bases matching TRBD2. The V gene end was trimmed by 2 bases and the J gene end by 0 bases; junction bases not matched to a gene: 3. Per the germline V gene, CDR1 is SNHLY and CDR2 is FYNNEI. This CDR3 has 17 residues.